This is a list of T cell receptor beta chains from one sample in a study of OX40 agonist ivuxolimab in advanced cancers. TCRdb's copy holds only in-frame clones and misses some; the assay was immunoSEQ multiplex PCR. The sample consists of about 35,000 clones, roughly four fifths of them appearing once. The sample here was CD4+ or CD8+ T cells sorted from blood, taken in a trial of the OX40 agonist ivuxolimab. These receptors all come from an adult with an advanced solid tumor such as melanoma, head and neck, liver or kidney cancer. Both conserved end residues are part of each CDR3. The D gene is left open where the match is weak. Not every row has a clone size; where given, it reads once, few, many or a size class.

abundance	d_gene	v_gene	j_gene	CDR3aa	CDR3nt
NA	NA	TRBV13	TRBJ2-1	CASSLGGRREQFF	TGTGCCAGCAGCTTAGGCGGGAGACGCGAGCAGTTCTTC
NA	NA	TRBV9	TRBJ2-1	CASSLKRTMGDLYNEQFF	TGTGCCAGCAGCCTAAAGCGGACAATGGGGGATCTCTACAATGAGCAGTTCTTC
NA	NA	TRBV28	TRBJ2-1	CASSPSGLDEQFF	TGTGCCAGCAGTCCCTCGGGGTTGGATGAGCAGTTCTTC
NA	NA	TRBV10-3	TRBJ2-2	CAISDMGTGELFF	TGTGCCATCAGTGATATGGGGACCGGGGAGCTGTTTTTT
NA	NA	TRBV4-1	TRBJ1-2	CASSQAGASNYGYTF	TGCGCCAGCAGCCAAGCAGGGGCGAGTAACTATGGCTACACCTTC
once	TRBD2	TRBV4-2	TRBJ2-7	CASSGRGAAGEGYEQYF	TGTGCCAGCAGCGGTAGGGGGGCAGCGGGAGAGGGTTACGAGCAGTACTTC
NA	NA	TRBV4-2	TRBJ1-1	CASSQLGGTEAFF	TGTGCCAGCAGCCAACTGGGCGGCACTGAAGCTTTCTTT
few	NA	TRBV29-1	TRBJ2-5	CSVEFRQETQYF	TGCAGCGTTGAATTCAGGCAAGAGACCCAGTACTTC
NA	TRBD2	TRBV6-6	TRBJ2-1	CASSYGLAGPNEQFF	TGTGCCAGCAGTTACGGCCTAGCGGGACCCAATGAGCAGTTCTTC
NA	NA	TRBV10-2	TRBJ2-1	CASSADSSSYNEQFF	TGCGCCAGCAGTGCGGACTCAAGCTCCTACAATGAGCAGTTCTTC
NA	TRBD2	TRBV5-6	TRBJ2-7	CASSLTVVAGGDEQYF	TGTGCCAGCAGCTTGACCGTCGTAGCGGGAGGGGACGAGCAGTACTTC
once	TRBD2	TRBV2	TRBJ2-2	CASVGGSLAGGLRTGELFF	TGTGCCAGTGTGGGAGGTTCCTTGGCGGGAGGGCTGAGAACCGGGGAGCTGTTTTTT
NA	NA	TRBV12-5	TRBJ2-1	CASGFLRDPREFDEQFF	TGTGCTAGTGGTTTCCTCCGGGACCCCAGGGAGTTCGATGAGCAGTTCTTC
NA	NA	TRBV6-1	TRBJ2-5	CASREGQGLWETQYF	TGTGCCAGCAGGGAAGGGCAGGGATTATGGGAGACCCAGTACTTC
NA	TRBD2	TRBV11-2	TRBJ2-5	CASSLWTSGRAETQYF	TGTGCCAGCAGCTTATGGACTAGCGGGAGAGCGGAGACCCAGTACTTC
NA	NA	TRBV4-1	TRBJ1-2	CASSQAVGGYGYTF	TGCGCCAGCAGCCAAGCGGTAGGGGGCTATGGCTACACCTTC
once	NA	TRBV21-1	TRBJ2-7	CASSKSSYEQYF	TGTGCCAGCAGCAAAAGCTCCTACGAGCAGTACTTC
NA	TRBD1	TRBV7-9	TRBJ2-5	CASSTGAAETQYF	TGTGCCAGCAGCACAGGGGCGGCGGAGACCCAGTACTTC
NA	NA	TRBV14	TRBJ2-7	CASSYNAIYEQYF	TGTGCCAGCAGCTACAACGCCATCTACGAGCAGTACTTC
NA	NA	TRBV27	TRBJ2-7	CASSISTGGEQYF	TGTGCCAGCAGTATTTCCACAGGTGGGGAGCAGTACTTC
once	NA	TRBV18	TRBJ1-3	CASSPARPGASGNTIYF	TGTGCCAGCTCACCGGCTCGCCCCGGGGCTTCTGGAAACACCATATATTTT
NA	NA	TRBV6-1	TRBJ2-1	CASSVLAGPYNEQFF	TGTGCCAGCAGTGTACTAGCTGGCCCCTACAATGAGCAGTTCTTC
NA	NA	TRBV28	TRBJ2-2	CASSLGAGELFF	TGTGCCAGCAGTTTAGGGGCCGGGGAGCTGTTTTTT
NA	TRBD1	TRBV6-5	TRBJ2-5	CASSFDRGAETQYF	TGTGCCAGCAGTTTCGACAGGGGAGCGGAGACCCAGTACTTC
NA	TRBD2	TRBV9	TRBJ2-5	CASSILAGGETQYF	TGTGCCAGCAGCATACTAGCGGGAGGAGAGACCCAGTACTTC
NA	TRBD1	TRBV29-1	TRBJ2-7	CSVEYRDRDGLFF	TGCAGCGTTGAATATCGGGACAGGGATGGACTATTCTTC
NA	TRBD2	TRBV23-1	TRBJ2-1	CASSRPVPGGPSSYNEQFF	TGCGCCAGCAGTCGTCCCGTGCCGGGGGGTCCTAGCTCCTACAATGAGCAGTTCTTC
NA	NA	TRBV2	TRBJ2-7	CASSEDLADYEQYF	TGTGCCAGCAGTGAAGATCTGGCGGACTACGAGCAGTACTTC
NA	TRBD1	TRBV19	TRBJ2-1	CASSISSGTGDINEQFF	TGTGCCAGTAGTATTTCCTCCGGGACAGGGGATATTAATGAGCAGTTCTTC
large	TRBD1	TRBV10-3	TRBJ1-5	CAGGTGDSNQPQHF	TGTGCCGGCGGGACAGGCGATAGCAATCAGCCCCAGCATTTT
NA	TRBD2	TRBV4-1	TRBJ2-7	CASSQYLAGTNYEQYF	TGCGCCAGCAGCCAGTACCTAGCGGGAACGAACTACGAGCAGTACTTC
NA	TRBD2	TRBV10-3	TRBJ2-1	CAISSGSTYEQFF	TGTGCCATCAGTAGCGGGAGTACCTATGAGCAGTTCTTC
once	NA	TRBV6-6	TRBJ1-2	CASSYSGDGYTF	TGTGCCAGCAGTTACTCTGGTGATGGCTACACCTTC
NA	NA	TRBV27	TRBJ1-2	CASSFGVGYGYTF	TGTGCCAGCAGTTTCGGGGTTGGCTATGGCTACACCTTC
NA	NA	TRBV6-5	TRBJ1-3	CASSYSNSGNTIYF	TGTGCCAGCAGTTACTCCAACTCTGGAAACACCATATATTTT
NA	NA	TRBV11-2	TRBJ2-4	CASSLVSVQYF	TGTGCCAGCAGCTTAGTCTCTGTTCAGTACTTC
NA	NA	TRBV11-2	TRBJ1-2	CASSLVGSGYGYTF	TGTGCCAGCAGCTTAGTGGGTTCTGGATATGGCTACACCTTC
NA	NA	TRBV6-6	TRBJ1-5	CASSYSGGSNQPQHF	TGTGCCAGCAGTTACTCAGGGGGTTCGAATCAGCCCCAGCATTTT
medium-sized	TRBD1	TRBV6-1	TRBJ1-2	CASRTGTGLNYGYTF	TGTGCCAGCAGAACCGGGACAGGGTTGAACTATGGCTACACCTTC
NA	TRBD1	TRBV5-4	TRBJ2-7	CASSSRDSDEQYF	TGTGCCAGCAGCTCCCGGGACAGCGACGAGCAGTACTTC
once	NA	TRBV14	TRBJ2-1	CASSRLDNEQFF	TGTGCCAGCAGCCGGCTTGACAATGAGCAGTTCTTC
NA	NA	TRBV6-4	TRBJ2-2	CASSDGTNTGELFF	TGTGCCAGCAGTGACGGGACTAACACCGGGGAGCTGTTTTTT
medium-sized	NA	TRBV6-1	TRBJ2-3	CASISLTSTDTQYF	TGTGCCAGCATCTCCTTGACTAGCACAGATACGCAGTATTTT
NA	NA	TRBV28	TRBJ2-2	CASSFGVANTGELFF	TGTGCCAGCAGTTTTGGGGTCGCGAACACCGGGGAGCTGTTTTTT
few	NA	TRBV11-2	TRBJ2-7	CASSSRLVDEQYF	TGTGCCAGCAGCTCACGACTAGTCGACGAGCAGTACTTC
NA	NA	TRBV28	TRBJ2-5	CASSFLAMSKETQYF	TGTGCCAGCAGTTTCCTAGCAATGAGTAAGGAGACCCAGTACTTC
NA	NA	TRBV27	TRBJ1-2	CASSLGLNYGYTF	TGTGCCAGCAGTTTAGGGTTAAACTATGGCTACACCTTC
NA	NA	TRBV13	TRBJ2-3	CASSLGGTGTDTQYF	TGTGCCAGCAGCTTAGGGGGGACCGGGACAGATACGCAGTATTTT
few	NA	TRBV6-5	TRBJ2-7	CASRQGPTYEQYF	TGTGCCAGCAGACAGGGACCCACCTACGAGCAGTACTTC
NA	NA	TRBV5-6	TRBJ2-1	CASSYQGNEQFF	TGTGCCAGCAGCTACCAGGGTAATGAGCAGTTCTTC
NA	NA	TRBV4-2	TRBJ2-3	CASSHVLEPDTQYF	TGTGCCAGCAGCCACGTACTAGAGCCAGATACGCAGTATTTT
NA	TRBD2	TRBV13	TRBJ2-1	CASTDGLAGAEQFF	TGTGCCAGCACCGACGGACTAGCGGGGGCCGAGCAGTTCTTC
NA	NA	TRBV28	TRBJ1-6	CASSPAQYNSPLHF	TGTGCCAGCAGTCCAGCACAATATAATTCACCCCTCCACTTT
NA	NA	TRBV2	TRBJ1-2	CASSSPLRTDTNYGYTF	TGTGCCAGCAGTTCCCCTCTTAGGACAGACACTAACTATGGCTACACCTTC